This T cell receptor beta chain was captured by sequencing in a study of T cell responses to AZD1222 COVID-19 vaccine. Libraries were prepared by immunoSEQ multiplex PCR; TCRdb keeps only in-frame clonotypes and omits some of them. The sample carries about 100,000 clones, more than 75% recorded once. V dropped 3 bases and J dropped 7 bases, with 13 bases sitting between them. Germline assignment: CDR1 SGDLS and CDR2 YYNGEE. The CDR3 loop spans 14 amino acids. The sequences come from peripheral blood, collected on day 0 of AZD1222 vaccination. The V call is TRBV9, the J call TRBJ1-4; tentatively, D is TRBD1 (6 bases). This TCR derives from an adult in good health. CDR3 DNA sequence: TGTGCCAGCAGCGACAGGGATCGGAGTGAAAAACTGTTTTTT. Its protein product is CASSDRDRSEKLFF.